These T cell receptor beta chains were read from a single sample in a study of PD-1 blockade in classical Hodgkin lymphoma. The assay was immunoSEQ multiplex PCR, and TCRdb's table has in-frame clones only and misses some. The table lists under 15,000 clones, roughly 89% of them singletons. Sequenced here: peripheral blood mononuclear cells (PBMCs), sampled at baseline. All receptors derive from a human donor with classical Hodgkin lymphoma. CDR3s include the opening cysteine and the closing phenylalanine or tryptophan. Each record gives: V gene, D gene, J gene, CDR3 protein, CDR3 DNA. A D gene is named only where the DNA matches it firmly.

TRBV28	TRBD1	TRBJ1-2	CASSLSTGGFSYGYTF	TGTGCCAGCAGTTTATCGACAGGGGGGTTTAGCTATGGCTACACCTTC
TRBV6-1	.	TRBJ2-7	CASTATLNEQYF	TGTGCCAGCACCGCGACTCTGAACGAGCAGTACTTC
TRBV7-9	TRBD2	TRBJ2-1	CASSLGGGNYNEQFF	TGTGCCAGCAGCTTGGGCGGGGGTAACTACAATGAGCAGTTCTTC
TRBV7-2	.	TRBJ2-2	CASSPRTGEPFF	TGTGCCAGCAGCCCTCGGACCGGGGAGCCGTTTTTT
TRBV6-5	.	TRBJ1-5	CASSSGRNSNQPQHF	TGTGCCAGCAGCTCGGGACGCAATAGCAATCAGCCCCAGCATTTT
TRBV4-1	.	TRBJ2-7	CASSQGAEQYF	TGCGCCAGCAGCCAGGGCGCCGAGCAGTACTTC
TRBV10-3	.	TRBJ1-1	CAISAQQGSSEAFF	TGTGCCATCAGTGCACAACAGGGAAGTTCTGAAGCTTTCTTT
TRBV7-2	TRBD2	TRBJ2-5	CASSLGLAAQETQYF	TGTGCCAGCAGCTTGGGACTAGCTGCCCAAGAGACCCAGTACTTC
TRBV5-1	.	TRBJ1-1	CASSSTGNTEAFF	TGCGCCAGCAGCTCAACAGGTAACACTGAAGCTTTCTTT
TRBV6-6	TRBD1	TRBJ1-2	CASSGTGGQSGYTF	TGTGCCAGCAGTGGGACAGGGGGCCAGAGTGGCTACACCTTC
TRBV18	TRBD2	TRBJ2-5	CASSPGTSGKETQYF	TGTGCCAGCTCACCTGGTACTAGCGGAAAAGAGACCCAGTACTTC
TRBV19	.	TRBJ1-4	CASSASGQRLNEKLFF	TGTGCCAGTAGTGCCTCCGGACAGCGACTTAATGAAAAACTGTTTTTT